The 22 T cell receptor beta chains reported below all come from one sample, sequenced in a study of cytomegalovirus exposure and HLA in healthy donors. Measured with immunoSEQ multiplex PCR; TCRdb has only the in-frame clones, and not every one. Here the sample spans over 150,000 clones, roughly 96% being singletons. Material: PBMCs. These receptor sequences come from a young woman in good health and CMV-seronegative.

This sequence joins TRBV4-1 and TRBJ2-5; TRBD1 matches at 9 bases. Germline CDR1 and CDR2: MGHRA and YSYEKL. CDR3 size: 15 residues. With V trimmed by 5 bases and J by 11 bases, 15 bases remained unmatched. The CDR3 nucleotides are TGCGCCAGCAGCTTTCACCTCGGGACAGGGACCTTTCAGTACTTC. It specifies CASSFHLGTGTFQYF.

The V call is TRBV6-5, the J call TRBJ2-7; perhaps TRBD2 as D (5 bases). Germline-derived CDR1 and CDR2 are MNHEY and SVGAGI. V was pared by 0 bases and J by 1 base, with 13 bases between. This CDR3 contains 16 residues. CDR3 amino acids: CASSYSRLALSYEQYF. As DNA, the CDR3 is TGTGCCAGCAGTTACTCGAGGCTAGCACTATCCTACGAGCAGTACTTC.

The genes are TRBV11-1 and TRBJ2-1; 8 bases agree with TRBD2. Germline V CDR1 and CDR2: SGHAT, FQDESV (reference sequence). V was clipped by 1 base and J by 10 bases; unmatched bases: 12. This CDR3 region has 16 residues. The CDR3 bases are TGTGCCAGCAGCTTAGTGGTAGCGGGGCTCCCCGCCGAGCAGTTCTTC. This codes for CASSLVVAGLPAEQFF.

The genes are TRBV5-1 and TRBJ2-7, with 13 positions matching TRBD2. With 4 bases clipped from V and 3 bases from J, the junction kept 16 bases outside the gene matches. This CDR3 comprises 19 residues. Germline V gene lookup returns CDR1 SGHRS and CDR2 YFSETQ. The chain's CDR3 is CASSHLPLLLAGGVYEQYF. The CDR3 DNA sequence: TGCGCCAGCAGCCACTTACCACTCCTACTAGCGGGGGGGGTCTACGAGCAGTACTTC.

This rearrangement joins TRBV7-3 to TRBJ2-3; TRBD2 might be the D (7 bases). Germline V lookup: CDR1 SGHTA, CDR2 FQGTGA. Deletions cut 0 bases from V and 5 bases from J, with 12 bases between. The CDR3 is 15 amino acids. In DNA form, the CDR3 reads TGTGCCAGCAGCTTAACCGGGGGGCTGGGAGATACGCAGTATTTT. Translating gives CASSLTGGLGDTQYF.

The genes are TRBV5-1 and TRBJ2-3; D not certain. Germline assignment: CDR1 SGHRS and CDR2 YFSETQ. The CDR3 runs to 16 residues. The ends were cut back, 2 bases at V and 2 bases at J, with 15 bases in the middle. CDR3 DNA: TGCGCCAGCAGCTTCGCTACTAAACCGCCCACAGATACGCAGTATTTT. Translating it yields CASSFATKPPTDTQYF.

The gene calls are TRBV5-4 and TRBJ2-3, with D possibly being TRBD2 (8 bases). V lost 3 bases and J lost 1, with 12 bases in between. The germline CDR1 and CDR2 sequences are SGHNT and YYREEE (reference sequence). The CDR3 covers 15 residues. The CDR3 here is CASSSGGGRTDTQYF. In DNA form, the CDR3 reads TGTGCCAGCAGCTCGGGAGGGGGCCGCACAGATACGCAGTATTTT.

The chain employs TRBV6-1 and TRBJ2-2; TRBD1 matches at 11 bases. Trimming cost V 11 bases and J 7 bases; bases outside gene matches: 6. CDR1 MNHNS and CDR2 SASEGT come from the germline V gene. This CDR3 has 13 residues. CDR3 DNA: TGTGCCTCCCCCGGGACAGGGGGCGGGGAGCTGTTTTTT. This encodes CASPGTGGGELFF.

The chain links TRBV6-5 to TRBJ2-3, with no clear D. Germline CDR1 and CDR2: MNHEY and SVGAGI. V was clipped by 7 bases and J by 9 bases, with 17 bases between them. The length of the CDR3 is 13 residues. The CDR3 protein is CASIHPTIRTQYF. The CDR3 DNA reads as TGTGCCAGCATTCACCCCACTATCAGAACGCAGTATTTT.

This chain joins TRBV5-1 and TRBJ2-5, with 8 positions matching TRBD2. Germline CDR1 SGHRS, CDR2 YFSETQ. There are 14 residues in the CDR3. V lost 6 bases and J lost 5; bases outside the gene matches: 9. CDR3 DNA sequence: TGCGCCAGCAACCCCGGGACTAGGGGGGAGACCCAGTACTTC. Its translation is CASNPGTRGETQYF.

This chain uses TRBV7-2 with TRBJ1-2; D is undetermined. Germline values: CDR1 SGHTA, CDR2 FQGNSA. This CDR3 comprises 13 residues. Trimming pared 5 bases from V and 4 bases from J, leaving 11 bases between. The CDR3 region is CASSSQASYGYTF. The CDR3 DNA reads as TGTGCCAGCAGCAGCCAAGCAAGCTATGGCTACACCTTC.

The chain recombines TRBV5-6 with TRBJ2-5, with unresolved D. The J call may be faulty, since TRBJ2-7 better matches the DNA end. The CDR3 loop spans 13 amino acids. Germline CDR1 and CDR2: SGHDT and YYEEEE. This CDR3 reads CASSSISYYEQYF. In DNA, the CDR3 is TGTGCCAGCAGCTCAATATCCTATTACGAGCAGTACTTC.

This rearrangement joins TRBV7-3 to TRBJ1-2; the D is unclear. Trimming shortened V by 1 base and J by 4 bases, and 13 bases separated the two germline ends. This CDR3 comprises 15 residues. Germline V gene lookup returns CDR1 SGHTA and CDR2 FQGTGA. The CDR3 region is CASSLKRALSYGYTF. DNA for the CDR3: TGTGCCAGCAGCTTAAAGAGGGCGCTTAGCTATGGCTACACCTTC.

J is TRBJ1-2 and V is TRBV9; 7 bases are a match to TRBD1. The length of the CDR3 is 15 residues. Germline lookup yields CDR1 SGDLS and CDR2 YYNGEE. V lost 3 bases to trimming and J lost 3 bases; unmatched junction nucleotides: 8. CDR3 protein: CASSGVTGKDYGYTF. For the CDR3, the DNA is TGTGCCAGCAGCGGCGTGACAGGGAAGGACTATGGCTACACCTTC.

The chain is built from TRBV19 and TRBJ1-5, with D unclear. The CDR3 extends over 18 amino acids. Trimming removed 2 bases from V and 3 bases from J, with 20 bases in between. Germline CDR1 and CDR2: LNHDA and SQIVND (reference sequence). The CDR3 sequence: CASSIPWAVGDSNQPQHF. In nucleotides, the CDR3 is TGTGCCAGTAGTATACCCTGGGCAGTGGGTGATTCCAATCAGCCCCAGCATTTT.

The CDR3 is CASSAPGGRSYNEQFF. CDR3 DNA sequence: TGTGCCAGCAGCGCACCAGGGGGAAGGTCCTACAATGAGCAGTTCTTC. The rearrangement joins TRBV9 to TRBJ2-1; 7 bases are shared with TRBD1. Germline CDR1 and CDR2: SGDLS and YYNGEE. The CDR3 extends over 16 amino acids. Trimming took 3 bases from V and 1 from J; bases not matched to a gene: 7.

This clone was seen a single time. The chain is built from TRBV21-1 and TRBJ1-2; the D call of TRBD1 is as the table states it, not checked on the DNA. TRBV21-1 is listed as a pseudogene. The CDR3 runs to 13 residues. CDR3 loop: CASSAPGGEGYTF. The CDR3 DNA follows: TGTGCCAGCAGCGCTCCAGGGGGTGAAGGCTACACCTTC.

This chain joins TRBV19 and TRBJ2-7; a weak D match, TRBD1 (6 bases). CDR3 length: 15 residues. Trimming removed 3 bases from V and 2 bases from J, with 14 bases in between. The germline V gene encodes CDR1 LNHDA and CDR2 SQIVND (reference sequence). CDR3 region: CASSIQGTTTYEQYF. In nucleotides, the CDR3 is TGTGCCAGTAGTATTCAGGGGACCACAACCTACGAGCAGTACTTC.

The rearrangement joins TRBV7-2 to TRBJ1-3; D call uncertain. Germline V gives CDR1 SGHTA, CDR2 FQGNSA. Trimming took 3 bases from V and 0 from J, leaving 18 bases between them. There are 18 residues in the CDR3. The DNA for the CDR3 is TGTGCCAGCAGCTTCATGGGGAGGGAGATTAGCTCTGGAAACACCATATATTTT. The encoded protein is CASSFMGREISSGNTIYF.

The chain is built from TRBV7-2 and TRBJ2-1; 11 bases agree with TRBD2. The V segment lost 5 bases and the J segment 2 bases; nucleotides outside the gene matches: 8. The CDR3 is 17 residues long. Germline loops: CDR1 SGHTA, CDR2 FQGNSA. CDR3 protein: CASSPRGSGGAYNEQFF. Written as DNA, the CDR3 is TGTGCCAGCAGCCCCAGAGGTAGCGGGGGGGCCTACAATGAGCAGTTCTTC.

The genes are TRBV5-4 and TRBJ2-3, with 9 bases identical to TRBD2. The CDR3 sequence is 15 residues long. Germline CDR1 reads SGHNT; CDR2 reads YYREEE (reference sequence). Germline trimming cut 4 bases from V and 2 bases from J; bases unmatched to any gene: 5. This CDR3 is CASSLERGATDTQYF. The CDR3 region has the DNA TGTGCCAGCAGCCTCGAGCGGGGGGCCACAGATACGCAGTATTTT. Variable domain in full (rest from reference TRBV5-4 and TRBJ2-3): ETGVTQSPTHLIKTRGQQVTLRCSSQSGHNTVSWYQQALGQGPQFIFQYYREEENGRGNFPPRFSGLQFPNYSSELNVNALELDDSALYLCASSLERGATDTQYFGPGTRLTVL.

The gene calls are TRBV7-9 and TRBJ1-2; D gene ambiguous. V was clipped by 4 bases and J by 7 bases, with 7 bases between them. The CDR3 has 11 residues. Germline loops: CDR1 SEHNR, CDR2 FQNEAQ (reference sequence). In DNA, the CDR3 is TGTGCCAGCAGCTACCCCGGTGGCTACACCTTC. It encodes CASSYPGGYTF.